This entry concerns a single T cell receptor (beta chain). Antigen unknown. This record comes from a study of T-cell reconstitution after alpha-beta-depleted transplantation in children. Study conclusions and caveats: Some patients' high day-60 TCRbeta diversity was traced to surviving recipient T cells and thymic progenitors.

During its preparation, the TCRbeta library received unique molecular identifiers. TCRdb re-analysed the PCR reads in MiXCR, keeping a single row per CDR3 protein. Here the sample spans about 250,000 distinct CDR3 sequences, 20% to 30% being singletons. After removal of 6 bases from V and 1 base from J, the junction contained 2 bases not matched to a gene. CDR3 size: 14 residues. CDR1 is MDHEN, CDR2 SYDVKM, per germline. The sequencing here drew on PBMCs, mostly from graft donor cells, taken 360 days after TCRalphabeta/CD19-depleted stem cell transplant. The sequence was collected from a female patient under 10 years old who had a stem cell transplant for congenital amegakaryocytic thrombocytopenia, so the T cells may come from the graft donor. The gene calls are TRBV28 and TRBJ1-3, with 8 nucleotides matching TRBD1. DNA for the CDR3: TGTGCCAGCAGGCAGGGGGCTTCTGGAAACACCATATATTTT. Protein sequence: CASRQGASGNTIYF.